This T cell receptor (beta chain) was sequenced during a study of graft-versus-host responses after intestinal transplantation (dated by TCRdb to the early 2020s). Background for the entire study: Multivisceral, liver-intestinal, or isolated intestinal transplants were received by the recipients. Every recipient was given anti-thymocyte globulin induction, then maintenance tacrolimus and steroids for 2 to 4 years. After intestinal transplantation, graft-versus-host and host-versus-graft alloreactive T cell clones in the graft, circulation and bone marrow were tracked using bulk TCR-beta CDR3 sequencing. Alloreactive clones were identified by sequencing pre-transplant mixed lymphocyte reaction products and comparing these products with unstimulated pre-transplant donor and recipient T cells. Of the 20 to 25 intestinal transplant recipients enrolled in the cohort, one of whom was a retransplant, a few patients without pretransplant specimens were excluded. A peak of at least 4% donor T cells among recipient peripheral blood mononuclear cells was the definition used for donor T cell macrochimerism. Instead of going to the commercial service, samples from a few later patients were sequenced in-house on an Illumina MiSeq and processed with MiXCR.

Blood samples were collected up to 4 times in the first month after transplant and then at least monthly when available. What the study reported, not specific to this receptor: Early after transplant, peak levels of circulating GvH clones were found to be associated with declines in HvG clones. GvH clones were found in recipient bone marrow, and some of the GvH clones appeared earlier in ileal mucosa or blood, which is consistent with an intestinal mucosal origin. The relatively low number and heterogeneity of intestinal transplant patients limited the conclusions. In the allografts of patients with donor T cell macrochimerism, GvH to HvG T cell clonal ratios were high.

Including the terminal cysteine and phenylalanine, the CDR3 comprises 15 residues. Just the 45-base CDR3 DNA is kept, in frame starting at base 1. Trimming accounts for 2 bases at V and 4 bases at J, while the number of junction bases matched to no gene is 7. Per the germline V gene, MDHEN is the CDR1 and SYDVKM is the CDR2. For this clone: Its antigen remains undetermined. No base-level quality is on record; no much larger clone is a single base apart.

The method behind the library was the immunoSEQ multiplex PCR assay. High-throughput TCR-beta CDR3 sequencing of genomic DNA from most patients was performed by Adaptive Biotechnologies. Per the authors' processing: Adaptive's ImmunoSEQ software supplied the TCR sequencing data for around 19 patients, while MiXCR and VDJtools were used to process a few other patients. CDR3 nucleotide sequences shared by donor and recipient were removed because the origin of these sequences could not be assigned. To count as alloreactive, a clone needed at least 2-fold expansion over unstimulated cells and a minimum CFSE-low frequency of 0.002% (template counts) or 0.001% (read counts). A clone was considered mappable if detected in the sequenced pre-transplant spleen, lymph node, or MLR CFSE-low populations of the donor or recipient. Cumulative frequency of alloreactive clones was calculated as a percentage of all sequences weighted by copy number. TCRdb took this table from immuneACCESS and kept in-frame rearrangements with V and J called. Such tables lack part of the clones; where checked against another copy, unresolved V genes explain under half of the gap, and the rest is unexplained. V and J calls and clone size are given by that table; D and trimming were obtained from the DNA. Within this sample are 24,000 or so clones, with approximately 82% of them counted one time only. 1% to 1.3% of the sample is taken by the ten largest.

In this chain, TRBV28 is recombined with TRBJ1-1; TRBD1 fits 7 bases in the junction. The TCR was taken from a human patient who received an intestinal transplant, so some T cells may come from the graft donor. The starting material was PBMCs, obtained 28 days after intestinal transplant. The nucleotides are TGTGCCAGCAGTTTAAGGGCAGGGGGGCGCACTGAAGCTTTCTTT. It codes for CASSLRAGGRTEAFF. The variable domain in full, with residues beyond the CDR3 obtained from the reference TRBV28 and TRBJ1-1 genes, is DVKVTQSSRYLVKRTGEKVFLECVQDMDHENMFWYRQDPGLGLRLIYFSYDVKMKEKGDIPEGYSVSREKKERFSLILESASTNQTSMYLCASSLRAGGRTEAFFGQGTRLTVV.